These T cell receptor beta chains were read from a single sample in a study of blood T cell repertoires in COVID-19. Libraries were prepared by immunoSEQ multiplex PCR; TCRdb keeps only in-frame clonotypes and omits some of them. Among 200,000 to 250,000 clones listed, around 83% were seen once. The sample was peripheral blood. These receptors were taken from a woman in her thirties or forties who had recovered from COVID-19. Each CDR3 is given with its conserved first and last residue. The order of the fields is D gene, J gene, clone size, V gene, CDR3 DNA, CDR3 protein. A D gene is named only where the DNA matches it firmly. A clone size is listed for some rows: how often the clone was seen (once, few, many), or a class if it is expanded.

.,TRBJ2-1,.,TRBV6-5,TGTGCCAGCAGTTACTCGAGCGCCGAGCATGAGCAGTTCTTC,CASSYSSAEHEQFF
TRBD1,TRBJ1-1,.,TRBV7-9,TGTGCCAGCAGTAACTCATATTCGGACAGGATGAACACTGAAGCTTTCTTT,CASSNSYSDRMNTEAFF
.,TRBJ1-5,.,TRBV19,TGTGCCAGTAGTATGCCAGACAGGAGCCTAAGACAGCCCCAGCATTTT,CASSMPDRSLRQPQHF
TRBD2,TRBJ2-5,.,TRBV3-1/TRBV3-2,TGTGCCAGCAGCCAAGAAATAGCGGGGGGAACAGAGACCCAGTACTTC,CASSQEIAGGTETQYF
.,TRBJ1-5,.,TRBV28,TGTGCCAGCAGTTTAAGGGGAGGAAGCAATCAGCCCCAGCATTTT,CASSLRGGSNQPQHF
.,TRBJ1-2,.,TRBV15,TGTGCCACCAGCAGACGGGACACGGCCGTTAACTATGGCTACACCTTC,CATSRRDTAVNYGYTF
.,TRBJ1-5,few,TRBV19,TGTGCCATCGAAGCGGGGGGGTATCAGCCCCAGCATTTT,CAIEAGGYQPQHF
TRBD1,TRBJ1-6,few,TRBV2,TGTGCCAGCAATGGGGACAGGAGCTCCTATAATTCACCCCTCCACTTT,CASNGDRSSYNSPLHF
.,TRBJ2-1,.,TRBV4-3,TGCGCCAGCAGCCAAGAGAATGCCGGCGGAAGCCCCTACAATGAGCAGTTCTTC,CASSQENAGGSPYNEQFF
.,TRBJ2-7,.,TRBV6-5,TGTGCCAGCAACCGGGCGGGTCTCTCCTACGAGCAGTACTTC,CASNRAGLSYEQYF
TRBD1,TRBJ1-1,.,TRBV18,TGTGCCAGCTCACCTTCGACAGGGCGGGGGAACACTGAAGCTTTCTTT,CASSPSTGRGNTEAFF
TRBD1,TRBJ1-1,many,TRBV6-5,TGTGCCAGCAGTTACACCGCGGGAGGGGGCGGCACTGAAGCTTTCTTT,CASSYTAGGGGTEAFF
TRBD1,TRBJ2-1,once,TRBV28,TGTGCCAGCTTAGGGACAGGGGTAAATTGGTTTGAGCAGTTCTTC,CASLGTGVNWFEQFF
.,TRBJ1-2,once,TRBV9,TGTGCCAGCTCCCTGTTATCTAACTATGGCTACACCTTC,CASSLLSNYGYTF
TRBD1,TRBJ2-3,.,TRBV3-1/TRBV3-2,TGTGCCAGCAGCCTCGCGGGACAGGGAAAGGGCACGCAGTATTTT,CASSLAGQGKGTQYF
.,TRBJ2-3,.,TRBV5-1,TGCGCCAGCAGCCCCTCCCCAATCTACCAATCTAGCACAGATACGCAGTATTTT,CASSPSPIYQSSTDTQYF
.,TRBJ1-2,many,TRBV5-4,TGTGCCAGCAGCTTGCTCGGCATGGAGGGTGGCTACACCTTC,CASSLLGMEGGYTF
TRBD1,TRBJ1-4,few,TRBV5-6,TGTGCCAGCAAAAAACTTCTCGGGACAGGGACTGCAACTAATGAAAAACTGTTTTTT,CASKKLLGTGTATNEKLFF
TRBD2,TRBJ2-7,.,TRBV5-6,TGTGCCAGCAGCCCGGTTTCTTCGGAGGGGGTAGCGGGGCGCTACGAGCAGTACTTC,CASSPVSSEGVAGRYEQYF
.,TRBJ1-5,few,TRBV3-1/TRBV3-2,TGTGCCAGCAGCCAAAACCGGGACGGGAGCTTTTGGCAGCCCCAGCATTTT,CASSQNRDGSFWQPQHF
TRBD1,TRBJ1-3,.,TRBV14,TGTGCCAGCAGCCCATCCGGGACAGGCCGGCGAAGGTCTGGAAACACCATATATTTT,CASSPSGTGRRRSGNTIYF
.,TRBJ1-3,.,TRBV5-6,TGTGCCAGCAGCCCTGGGACATTACCTGGAAACACCATATATTTT,CASSPGTLPGNTIYF
.,TRBJ2-7,.,TRBV6-2/TRBV6-3,TGTGCCAGCAGTTACTCCTCCCACGGGTTTTTGCAGTACTTC,CASSYSSHGFLQYF
.,TRBJ2-3,.,TRBV7-2,TGTGCCAGCAGAGGCGCGGCTTCAGATACGCAGTATTTT,CASRGAASDTQYF
TRBD1,TRBJ1-2,few,TRBV7-9,TGTGCCAGCAGCTTAATGACAGGGGAAGGCTACACCTTC,CASSLMTGEGYTF
TRBD1,TRBJ2-1,few,TRBV5-1,TGCGCCAGCAGCTTGGGTGGACAGGGGGTTAGCAATGAGCAGTTCTTC,CASSLGGQGVSNEQFF
TRBD1,TRBJ2-5,few,TRBV7-2,TGTGCCAGCAGCTTAGGGACAGGGTACTCGGAGACCCAGTACTTC,CASSLGTGYSETQYF
.,TRBJ1-1,.,TRBV21-1,TGTGCCAGCAGCAAAGAATTCACAGGGAACATGAACACTGAAGCTTTCTTT,CASSKEFTGNMNTEAFF
.,TRBJ1-1,.,TRBV19,TGTGCCAGTACCCAAATAAGAGGGAACACTGAAGCTTTCTTT,CASTQIRGNTEAFF
.,TRBJ1-1,.,TRBV5-1,TGCGCCAGCAGCTTGGGTTCGACGGGAGGGGCTGAAGCTTTCTTT,CASSLGSTGGAEAFF
TRBD1,TRBJ1-1,.,TRBV2,TGTGCCACTGGTCGACAGGGGGACACTGAAGCTTTCTTT,CATGRQGDTEAFF
.,TRBJ1-2,.,TRBV5-1,TGCGCCAGCAGCTTGGAGGGACTTAACTATGGCTACACCTTC,CASSLEGLNYGYTF
TRBD1,TRBJ1-6,.,TRBV3-1/TRBV3-2,TGTGCCAGCAGTGGAGCAGGGGGCGGGAATTCACCCCTCCACTTT,CASSGAGGGNSPLHF
TRBD2,TRBJ2-5,.,TRBV7-8,TGTGCCAGCAGCTTAGTGGGTGCTAGCGGTGAGACCCAGTACTTC,CASSLVGASGETQYF
TRBD2,TRBJ2-1,.,TRBV5-4,TGTGCCAGCAGCGACGGGACTAGCGGTACCTACAATGAGCAGTTCTTC,CASSDGTSGTYNEQFF
.,TRBJ1-2,.,TRBV12-3/TRBV12-4,TGTGCCACCCGTGCAGGGTTTTCATATGGCTACACCTTC,CATRAGFSYGYTF
.,TRBJ1-1,.,TRBV15,TGTGCCACCAGCAGGGGCGCGCTGAACACTGAAGCTTTCTTT,CATSRGALNTEAFF
.,TRBJ2-5,.,TRBV12-5,TGTGCTAGTGGTTTGACCAGGGGAGAGACCCAGTACTTC,CASGLTRGETQYF